The 20 T cell receptor beta chains listed next were all sequenced from one sample in a study of metastatic and nonmetastatic thyroid tumors. With MiXCR, TCRdb called clones anew from the PCR reads. This table has over 30,000 clones, roughly a sixth appearing once. Patients had received no treatment of any kind before thyroid surgery. The source material was blood. The receptors come from a male donor with papillary thyroid cancer or a benign thyroid nodule (not recorded which). Some clones in this sample may be carry-over from other donors' samples.

The chain has TRBV24-1 and TRBJ1-6; the D is unclear. The CDR3 length is 14 residues. V lost 5 bases and J 6 bases, leaving 10 bases between the germline ends. In germline, CDR1 is KGHDR, CDR2 SFDVKD. CDR3 sequence: CATSGSATNSPLHF. The DNA for the CDR3 is TGTGCCACCAGTGGGTCAGCAACTAATTCACCCCTCCACTTT.

This clone was observed at least ten times. This chain joins TRBV2 and TRBJ2-1; TRBD2 agrees at 11 bases. The germline gives CDR1 SNHLY, CDR2 FYNNEI. J lost 16 bases, V lost 1 base, and 3 bases had no gene match. The length of the CDR3 is 12 residues. The CDR3: CASSEGGLAGFF. CDR3 nucleotides: TGTGCCAGCAGTGAAGGAGGACTAGCGGGCTTCTTC.

The V and J genes are TRBV5-1 and TRBJ2-1, with D hard to call. Germline CDR1 reads SGHRS; CDR2 reads YFSETQ. This CDR3 is built from 13 residues. Trimming shortened V by 4 bases and J by 5 bases, and 10 bases separated the two germline ends. This CDR3 is CASSKDGNNEQFF. The CDR3 nucleotides read TGCGCCAGCAGCAAGGACGGCAACAATGAGCAGTTCTTC.

The chain couples TRBV4-2 to TRBJ1-3; maybe TRBD1 (5 bases). This CDR3 is built from 17 residues. Per germline, CDR1 LGHNA and CDR2 YNFKEQ. Trimming took 0 bases from V and 4 from J, leaving 16 bases between them. In DNA form, the CDR3 reads TGTGCCAGCAGCCAAGATCTTGGGGCGCGAGGGGGAAACACCATATATTTT. It encodes CASSQDLGARGGNTIYF.

This clone was observed many times. Likely a read error: the CDR3 ends without its conserved phenylalanine or tryptophan. The gene calls are TRBV28 and TRBJ1-2; 9 nucleotides agree with TRBD1. In germline, CDR1 is MDHEN, CDR2 SYDVKM. The junction had 6 bases not matched to a gene; V was cut back by 3 bases and J by 4 bases. CDR3 length equals 15 residues. As DNA, the CDR3 is TGTGCCAGCAGTTTCCTAACAGGGGGCGGCTATGGCTACACCCTC. Protein product: CASSFLTGGGYGYTL.

Ten or more counts support this clone. The genes are TRBV2 and TRBJ2-5; 8 nucleotides line up with TRBD2. CDR3 length: 20 amino acids. The germline gives CDR1 SNHLY, CDR2 FYNNEI. V shed 7 bases, J shed 3 bases, and the junction held 25 bases outside the gene matches. CDR3 coding DNA: TGTGCCAGCACCGAAGCTCAATTATGGCAGGGACTAGAACGGGAAGAGACCCAGTACTTC. This gives the protein CASTEAQLWQGLEREETQYF.

A single count supports this clone. V usage is TRBV27 and J usage is TRBJ2-3, with a possible D match to TRBD2 (6 bases). The CDR3 loop spans 16 amino acids. Trimming removed 4 bases from V and 5 bases from J, with 19 bases in between. Germline values: CDR1 MNHEY, CDR2 SMNVEV (reference sequence). Here the CDR3 DNA reads TGTGCCAGCAGTTACTCCCCGGGAGCGGGCGGAGATACGCAGTATTTT. This sequence encodes CASSYSPGAGGDTQYF.

This clone was seen only a few times. The rearrangement joins TRBV27 to TRBJ2-1; 10 nucleotides line up with TRBD2. Looked up from germline, CDR1 is MNHEY and CDR2 is SMNVEV (reference sequence). This CDR3 contains 17 residues. V was clipped by 10 bases and J by 4 bases; unmatched bases: 16. DNA of the CDR3: TGTGCCATCCATCCCGCCCGTACTAGCGGGACTTACAATGAGCAGTTCTTC. As protein: CAIHPARTSGTYNEQFF.

To note about this clone: The limits of the CDR3 on the DNA are not certain, so only TCRdb's listed CDR3 is given. The J gene is TRBJ2-6, the V gene TRBV29-1; the table's D call, TRBD1, has no DNA check behind it. The CDR3 length equals 16 residues, ends included. From germline, CDR1 is SQVTM and CDR2 ANQGSEA. CDR3 sequence reads: CSVAAGAPSGANVMTF.

This chain connects TRBV12-3 or TRBV12-4 to TRBJ2-1; D may be TRBD1 (6 bases). This CDR3 has 18 residues. V lost 2 bases and J 5 bases, leaving 22 bases between the germline ends. CDR3 sequence reads: CASSLLAGLDRVNNEQFF. The CDR3 region has the DNA TGTGCCAGCAGTTTACTGGCTGGGTTGGACAGAGTTAACAATGAGCAGTTCTTC.

CDR3 sequence reads: CASLQGDRDTEAFF. CDR3 DNA sequence: TGTGCCAGCTTACAGGGGGATCGGGACACTGAAGCTTTCTTT. The V call is TRBV6-2 or TRBV6-3, the J call TRBJ1-1, with 8 positions matching TRBD1. The CDR3 spans 14 residues. Per the germline V gene, CDR1 is MNHEY and CDR2 is SVGEGT. With 8 bases clipped from V and 3 bases from J, the junction kept 8 bases outside the gene matches.

The chain joins TRBV28 to TRBJ1-1; no definite D call. The CDR3 is 11 amino acids. Trimming removed 6 bases at V and 4 bases at J, with 6 bases between. CDR1 MDHEN and CDR2 SYDVKM come from the germline V gene. The CDR3 DNA follows: TGTGCCAGCAGGATCAGCACTGAAGCTTTCTTT. It yields the protein CASRISTEAFF.

This sequence joins TRBV6-1 and TRBJ1-5, with D uncertain. This CDR3 comprises 16 residues. V was cut by 2 bases and J by 3 bases, with 14 bases left in between. CDR1 and CDR2 (germline): MNHNS, SASEGT. The CDR3 sequence: CASSEYGYGLNQPQHF. CDR3 DNA sequence: TGTGCCAGCAGTGAATATGGATATGGGCTCAATCAGCCCCAGCATTTT.

This clone has ten or more counts. The chain has TRBV10-1 and TRBJ2-3; the D is unclear. With 2 bases removed from V and 2 bases from J, the gap between germline ends came to 5 bases. CDR1 is WNHNN and CDR2 is SYGVQD in the germline V gene (reference sequence). The CDR3 extends over 13 amino acids. The CDR3 spells CASSEEFTDTQYF. The DNA of the CDR3 is TGCGCCAGCAGTGAGGAGTTCACAGATACGCAGTATTTT.

The count of this clone is one. This chain connects TRBV10-3 to TRBJ2-7; 9 positions agree with TRBD1. Unmatched junction bases numbered 16, after V lost 0 bases and J lost 7 bases. The CDR3 is 18 amino acids. The V gene's germline CDR1 is ENHRY and CDR2 SYGVKD. CDR3: CAISESRVRTGVYCEQYF. The DNA of the CDR3 is TGTGCCATCAGTGAGTCTAGAGTCAGGACAGGGGTTTACTGTGAGCAGTACTTC.

This clone was counted many times. The chain combines TRBV4-3 with TRBJ2-1, with no clear D. The germline gives CDR1 LGHNA, CDR2 YSLEER. V was trimmed by 0 bases and J by 5 bases, leaving 5 bases between them. The CDR3 is 13 residues long. The CDR3 coding sequence is TGCGCCAGCAGCCAAGATGGAGACAATGAGCAGTTCTTC. Amino acids: CASSQDGDNEQFF.

This clone showed up just a few times. One end of the junction fails to match germline, which may point to a read error. CDR3 protein: CASSEGHAFGGYF. Written as DNA, the CDR3 is TGTGCAAGCAGTGAGGGGCATGCGTTCGGGGGGTACTTC. The J gene is TRBJ2-7, the V gene TRBV6-1; possibly TRBD2 for D (6 bases). Germline loops: CDR1 MNHNS, CDR2 SASEGT. The CDR3 spans 13 residues.

This clone was counted at least ten times. This sequence joins TRBV5-6 and TRBJ1-6; D not certain. Trimming cost V 3 bases and J 6 bases, with 4 bases left between them. There are 12 residues in the CDR3. Germline CDR1 and CDR2: SGHDT and YYEEEE. In nucleotides, the CDR3 is TGTGCCAGCAGCTCAATTAATTCACCCCTCCACTTT. Translating gives CASSSINSPLHF.

A few counts support this clone. The chain joins TRBV9 to TRBJ2-1, with 10 bases that match TRBD2. With 2 bases clipped from V and 9 bases from J, the junction kept 5 bases outside the gene matches. In germline, CDR1 is SGDLS, CDR2 YYNGEE. There are 14 residues in the CDR3. The CDR3 spells CASSVASGGGEQFF. The CDR3 nucleotides are TGTGCCAGCAGCGTTGCTAGCGGGGGAGGTGAGCAGTTCTTC.

This clone came up many times. This chain uses TRBV27 with TRBJ1-2, with 9 nucleotides matching TRBD1. The V gene end was trimmed by 3 bases and the J gene end by 6 bases; junction bases not matched to a gene: 8. Germline V CDR1 and CDR2: MNHEY, SMNVEV (reference sequence). CDR3 length: 15 amino acids. The CDR3 loop reads CASSFLRQGGDGYTF. DNA for the CDR3: TGTGCCAGCAGTTTCCTTCGACAGGGGGGCGATGGCTACACCTTC.